This passage covers 19 T cell receptor beta chains from one sample sequenced in a study of T cells after yellow fever vaccination. TCRdb redid the calling of the 5' RACE reads with MiXCR, one entry per CDR3 protein. The repertoire consists of about 130,000 distinct CDR3 sequences, with under 9% occurring once and the leading ten covering almost 40%. This specimen consisted of CD8+ T cells sorted from PBMCs, obtained on the day of the yellow fever booster vaccination. The receptors originated from a man aged 18 to 30 who received the YFV17D yellow fever vaccine.

This CDR3 is CASSELALRTDTQYF. CDR3 DNA: TGTGCCAGTAGCGAGCTAGCGTTACGCACAGATACGCAGTATTTT. This chain connects TRBV19 to TRBJ2-3; possible D gene TRBD2, 6 bases. Germline V gene data show CDR1 as LNHDA and CDR2 as SQIVND (reference sequence). The CDR3 contains 15 residues. V lost 6 bases, J lost 1 base, and 14 bases lay in between.

Only a few counts were recorded for this clonotype. The chain couples TRBV7-3 to TRBJ2-3; TRBD2 agrees at 9 bases. V gave up 5 bases and J gave up 0 bases; unmatched junction bases: 9. The CDR3 is made up of 17 amino acids. Germline V CDR1 and CDR2: SGHTA, FQGTGA. In nucleotides, the CDR3 is TGTGCCAGCAGCCAGACTAAGCGGGGGGAGAGCACAGATACGCAGTATTTT. Translation: CASSQTKRGESTDTQYF.

The table lists this clonotype with a few counts. The chain employs TRBV11-2 and TRBJ2-5, with D perhaps matching TRBD2 (6 bases). The germline V and J ends were trimmed by 0 bases and 0 bases, with 29 bases remaining between them. Germline CDR1 reads SGHAT; CDR2 reads FQNNGV. The CDR3 runs to 22 residues. CDR3 sequence: CASSLDDLRGFTPGDYQETQYF. In DNA, the CDR3 is TGTGCCAGCAGCTTAGACGATTTAAGGGGATTTACCCCGGGGGACTACCAAGAGACCCAGTACTTC.

This clonotype was recorded at least ten times. J is TRBJ1-2 and V is TRBV7-9; the D gene is possibly TRBD1 (6 bases). Trimming took 1 base from V and 4 from J, leaving 13 bases between them. CDR3 length: 15 amino acids. Germline V gene lookup returns CDR1 SEHNR and CDR2 FQNEAQ (reference sequence). CDR3: CASSLDGGRIYGYTF. Written as DNA, the CDR3 is TGTGCCAGCAGCTTAGACGGGGGGCGCATCTATGGCTACACCTTC.

This chain uses TRBV6-2 or TRBV6-3 with TRBJ2-1; 9 nucleotides align to TRBD2. This CDR3 comprises 17 residues. The V gene's germline CDR1 is MNHEY and CDR2 SVGEGT. The J segment lost 6 bases and the V segment lost 5 bases, leaving 14 bases of the junction unmatched. This CDR3 is CASSNPRGGRRSNEQFF. In nucleotides, the CDR3 is TGTGCCAGCAGTAACCCGCGGGGGGGCCGGCGGAGCAATGAGCAGTTCTTC.

The genes are TRBV20-1 and TRBJ2-1, with D possibly being TRBD2 (7 bases). Germline V gene sequence: CDR1 DFQATT, CDR2 SNEGSKA (reference sequence). The CDR3 sequence is 15 residues long. V lost 0 bases and J 2 bases, leaving 11 bases between the germline ends. The CDR3 nucleotides are TGCAGTGCTAGAGATCTGGGGGGGCCCTACAATGAGCAGTTCTTC. It translates to CSARDLGGPYNEQFF.

This clonotype was seen many times. This chain connects TRBV6-2 or TRBV6-3 to TRBJ2-2; no definite D call. The CDR3 consists of 14 residues. In germline, CDR1 is MNHEY, CDR2 SVGEGT. V shed 2 bases and J shed 3 bases, with 7 bases lying between them. The CDR3 reads CASSYLTDTGELFF. The DNA for the CDR3 is TGTGCCAGCAGTTACCTTACAGACACCGGGGAGCTGTTTTTT.

V is TRBV11-2 and J is TRBJ1-1; TRBD1 is a possible D gene (6 bases). Trimming stripped 3 bases from V and 3 bases from J, with 11 bases between. This CDR3 contains 14 residues. Germline assignment: CDR1 SGHAT and CDR2 FQNNGV. CDR3 amino acids: CASSFTGWYTEAFF. CDR3 DNA: TGTGCCAGCAGCTTTACAGGGTGGTACACTGAAGCTTTCTTT.

The chain uses TRBV5-5 and TRBJ1-4; D is uncertain. This CDR3 region has 16 residues. From germline, CDR1 is SGHKS and CDR2 YYEKEE (reference sequence). Between the trimmed V and J ends, which lost 1 base and 1 base, there was a span of 11 bases. DNA for the CDR3: TGTGCCAGCAGCTTGATTACCTACGAAACTAATGAAAAACTGTTTTTT. This encodes CASSLITYETNEKLFF.

This clonotype was seen a handful of times. This chain connects TRBV29-1 to TRBJ2-6; 9 bases align to TRBD2. The V gene's germline CDR1 is SQVTM and CDR2 ANQGSEA. CDR3 length: 16 amino acids. The J segment lost 2 bases and the V segment lost 5 bases, leaving 7 bases of the junction unmatched. Here the CDR3 reads CSVKSGGIAGANVLTF. The CDR3 DNA is TGCAGCGTTAAAAGCGGGGGGATCGCTGGGGCCAACGTCCTGACTTTC.

J is TRBJ2-1 and V is TRBV10-3; TRBD1 agrees at 7 bases. This CDR3 is built from 16 residues. The ends lost 5 bases at V and 0 bases at J; junction bases unmatched: 7. The germline V gene has CDR1 ENHRY and CDR2 SYGVKD. The CDR3: CAISRGQDSSYNEQFF. The CDR3 DNA is TGTGCCATCAGTAGAGGACAGGATAGCTCCTACAATGAGCAGTTCTTC.

This clonotype was recorded a few times. This rearrangement joins TRBV27 to TRBJ1-1; no reliable D call. Trimming shortened V by 1 base and J by 1 base, and 13 bases separated the two germline ends. Germline lookup yields CDR1 MNHEY and CDR2 SMNVEV (reference sequence). The CDR3 spans 16 residues. The CDR3 nucleotides are TGTGCCAGCAGTTTATTAGCCCCGGGCCGGAACACTGAAGCTTTCTTT. Residues: CASSLLAPGRNTEAFF.

A few counts support this clonotype. The V call is TRBV27, the J call TRBJ2-6; 10 positions agree with TRBD2. The V gene end was trimmed by 0 bases and the J gene end by 0 bases; junction bases not matched to a gene: 5. The CDR3 spans 19 residues. From germline, CDR1 is MNHEY and CDR2 SMNVEV (reference sequence). The CDR3 DNA follows: TGTGCCAGCAGTTTATCGGCTAGCGGGGGTAGCTCTGGGGCCAACGTCCTGACTTTC. Protein sequence: CASSLSASGGSSGANVLTF.

This clonotype came up a few times. The CDR3 nucleotides read TGCGCCAGCAGCCAAGATGTGGGGACTAGCGGGGGAGGAAAGACCCAGTACTTC. Translation: CASSQDVGTSGGGKTQYF. This chain connects TRBV4-3 to TRBJ2-5; TRBD2 agrees at 14 bases. After removal of 0 bases from V and 6 bases from J, the junction contained 9 bases not matched to a gene. The CDR3 length is 18 residues. CDR1 LGHNA and CDR2 YSLEER come from the germline V gene.

This clonotype turned up a few times. V and J are TRBV24-1 and TRBJ2-1; maybe TRBD2 (6 bases). CDR3 length: 14 amino acids. Per the germline V gene, CDR1 is KGHDR and CDR2 is SFDVKD. Trimming removed 1 base from V and 6 bases from J, with 9 bases in between. The DNA of the CDR3 is TGTGCCACCAGTGATTTTCGGGAGATCAATGAGCAGTTCTTC. It specifies CATSDFREINEQFF.

This clonotype has at least ten counts. The chain carries TRBV19 and TRBJ2-2; D is possibly TRBD1 (6 bases). Trimming took 2 bases from V and 4 from J, leaving 11 bases between them. Germline V lookup: CDR1 LNHDA, CDR2 SQIVND (reference sequence). This CDR3 contains 15 residues. The CDR3 region has the DNA TGTGCCAGTAGTATAACAGGGCGTGTCACCGGGGAGCTGTTTTTT. Its protein product is CASSITGRVTGELFF. Together with reference TRBV19 and TRBJ2-2, the CDR3 gives the full variable domain: DGGITQSPKYLFRKEGQNVTLSCEQNLNHDAMYWYRQDPGQGLRLIYYSQIVNDFQKGDIAEGYSVSREKKESFPLTVTSAQKNPTAFYLCASSITGRVTGELFFGEGSRLTVL.

This clonotype was seen a handful of times. A read error may be the cause here, since a much bigger clone is one base away. The chain combines TRBV6-1 with TRBJ2-5; either TRBD1 or TRBD2 may supply D (5 bases each). With 0 bases removed from V and 4 bases from J, the gap between germline ends came to 12 bases. Per germline, CDR1 MNHNS and CDR2 SASEGT. The CDR3 consists of 15 residues. The CDR3 DNA is TGTGCCAGCAGTGAAGCAGAAGGGACCCCAGAGACCCAGTACTTC. This codes for CASSEAEGTPETQYF.

This clonotype has a single count. A much larger clone differs by one base, so this may be a read error. This chain connects TRBV7-2 to TRBJ1-1, with D unclear. This CDR3 spans 10 amino acids. Germline CDR1 reads SGHTA; CDR2 reads FQGNSA. The CDR3: CASGNSEAFF. In DNA form, the CDR3 reads TGTGCCAGCGGGAACAGTGAAGCTTTCTTT.

This clonotype has more than one count but fewer than ten. CDR3 sequence (DNA): TGCAGTGCTAGAGATACAGGGGGGGTAGCCAAAAACATTCAGTACTTC. Translation gives CSARDTGGVAKNIQYF. This chain uses TRBV20-1 with TRBJ2-4; TRBD1 is a possible D gene (8 bases). V lost 0 bases, J lost 0 bases, and 12 bases lay in between. Germline lookup yields CDR1 DFQATT and CDR2 SNEGSKA (reference sequence). CDR3 size: 16 residues.